Listed below are T cell receptor beta chains from one sample, sequenced in a study of regulatory T cells in long-lasting Graves disease. TCRdb fed the multiplex PCR reads into MiXCR, producing one record per CDR3 protein. The sample lists about 350,000 distinct CDR3 sequences, 16% seen once, with roughly 21% in the top ten. Separately, the same data were catalogued under a study of T cells in Graves' hyperthyroidism and ophthalmopathy.

Sequenced here: peripheral blood mononuclear cells (PBMCs), sampled at new diagnosis, from a patient treated with antithyroid drugs. The receptors derive from a woman younger than 30 with Graves disease. Both conserved end residues are part of each CDR3. Each record gives: V gene, J gene, clone size, D gene, CDR3 protein, CDR3 DNA. The D gene is left open where the match is weak. Expanded clones get a size class; other rows say once, few or many, or leave the size out.

TRBV7-9	TRBJ1-4	few	NA	CASSPVDRSNEKLFF	TGTGCCAGCAGCCCAGTCGATAGGTCTAATGAAAAACTGTTTTTT
TRBV19	TRBJ1-5	NA	NA	CASTVISNQPQHF	TGTGCCAGTACCGTTATTAGCAATCAGCCCCAGCATTTT
TRBV29-1	TRBJ1-1	few	TRBD1	CSVERQGGTEAFF	TGCAGCGTTGAAAGACAGGGGGGGACTGAAGCTTTCTTT
TRBV9	TRBJ2-7	many	TRBD1	CASSPRTGNYEQYF	TGTGCCAGCAGCCCAAGGACAGGGAACTACGAGCAGTACTTC
TRBV6-1	TRBJ1-3	NA	NA	CASSEADSVGNTIYF	TGTGCCAGCAGTGAAGCGGACAGTGTTGGAAACACCATATATTTT
TRBV19	TRBJ2-2	NA	NA	CASTGAGITGELFF	TGTGCCAGCACAGGGGCGGGGATCACCGGGGAGCTGTTTTTT
TRBV4-1	TRBJ2-7	NA	NA	CASSQGGIYEQYF	TGCGCCAGCAGCCAGGGGGGAATCTACGAGCAGTACTTC
TRBV5-1	TRBJ2-3	many	NA	CASSLIGSAGTDTQYF	TGCGCCAGCAGCTTGATCGGCTCCGCCGGCACAGATACGCAGTATTTT
TRBV9	TRBJ2-7	NA	NA	CASSVDGGSYNEQYF	TGTGCCAGCAGCGTAGACGGGGGCTCCTACAATGAGCAGTACTTC
TRBV15	TRBJ2-3	many	NA	CATSRGQSTDTQYF	TGTGCCACCAGCAGAGGACAGAGCACAGATACGCAGTATTTT
TRBV20-1	TRBJ2-7	many	TRBD2	CSARSPSGRTYEQYF	TGCAGTGCCAGATCCCCTAGCGGGAGAACCTACGAGCAGTACTTC
TRBV27	TRBJ1-1	many	NA	CASGYLQANTEAFF	TGTGCCAGCGGTTACCTTCAGGCGAACACTGAAGCTTTCTTT
TRBV3-1	TRBJ2-7	many	NA	CASSRNRAYEQYF	TGTGCCAGCAGCCGGAACAGGGCCTACGAGCAGTACTTC
TRBV28	TRBJ1-1	many	NA	CASRDGSEGREAFF	TGTGCCAGCAGGGATGGGTCGGAAGGTAGGGAAGCTTTCTTT
TRBV5-1	TRBJ2-1	NA	TRBD2	CASSFPNSSGRAEEQFF	TGCGCCAGCAGCTTTCCTAACTCTAGCGGGAGGGCCGAAGAGCAGTTCTTC
TRBV5-1	TRBJ2-5	many	TRBD1	CASSWGLYRGLGETQYF	TGCGCCAGCAGCTGGGGCCTCTACAGGGGGCTCGGAGAGACCCAGTACTTC
TRBV7-6	TRBJ2-7	many	NA	CASSSREFSHEQYF	TGTGCCAGCAGCTCTCGGGAGTTTTCACACGAGCAGTACTTC
TRBV29-1	TRBJ1-2	NA	TRBD1	CSVDRGRFGYTF	TGCAGCGTAGACAGGGGGCGCTTTGGCTACACCTTC
TRBV4-1	TRBJ2-1	NA	TRBD1	CASSRPGQGNEQFF	TGCGCCAGCAGCCGACCGGGACAGGGGAATGAGCAGTTCTTC
TRBV18	TRBJ1-1	many	TRBD1	CASSQDRVWNTEAFF	TGTGCCAGCTCACAGGACAGGGTATGGAACACTGAAGCTTTCTTT
TRBV7-7	TRBJ1-2	many	TRBD1	CASSLALTGQGPRLYGYTF	TGTGCTAGCAGCTTAGCGCTCACGGGACAGGGGCCCCGCTTGTATGGCTACACCTTC
TRBV11-2	TRBJ2-3	many	NA	CASSSLKAQGGYSTDTQYF	TGTGCCAGCAGCTCCCTCAAGGCTCAGGGGGGGTATAGCACAGATACGCAGTATTTT
TRBV4-2	TRBJ1-2	few	TRBD1	CASSQPGTGYGYTF	TGTGCCAGCAGCCAGCCCGGGACAGGGTATGGCTACACCTTC
TRBV29-1	TRBJ2-2	few	NA	CSTWTVHGELFF	TGCAGCACATGGACAGTACACGGGGAGCTGTTTTTT
TRBV20-1	TRBJ2-7	NA	TRBD1	CSARVPGQLQYF	TGCAGTGCTAGAGTCCCGGGACAGCTGCAGTACTTC
TRBV7-3	TRBJ2-3	NA	TRBD2	CASSKISSGGASDTQYF	TGTGCCAGCAGCAAAATATCTAGCGGGGGGGCCTCAGATACGCAGTATTTT
TRBV7-9	TRBJ1-1	NA	NA	CASSLRSGGDTEAFF	TGTGCCAGCAGCCTAAGATCAGGAGGGGACACTGAAGCTTTCTTT
TRBV15	TRBJ1-5	few	NA	CATSSHRGLDNNQPQHF	TGTGCCACCAGCAGTCATCGGGGGCTAGATAACAATCAGCCCCAGCATTTT
TRBV6-1	TRBJ2-7	NA	NA	CASSDQEGIYEQYF	TGTGCCAGCAGTGATCAGGAGGGGATCTACGAGCAGTACTTC
TRBV5-1	TRBJ1-4	NA	NA	CASSAKVATNEKLFF	TGCGCCAGCAGCGCTAAGGTTGCAACTAATGAAAAACTGTTTTTT
TRBV27	TRBJ2-5	many	TRBD1	CASSPIGVGQGAPEETQYF	TGTGCCAGCAGTCCTATCGGGGTCGGGCAGGGGGCACCTGAAGAGACCCAGTACTTC
TRBV5-1	TRBJ1-2	NA	TRBD1	CASSTGTGSIYGYTF	TGCGCCAGCAGCACAGGGACAGGGAGTATCTATGGCTACACCTTC
TRBV12-3/TRBV12-4	TRBJ2-1	many	NA	CASSVQSDEQFF	TGTGCCAGCAGTGTCCAGAGCGATGAGCAGTTCTTC
TRBV5-1	TRBJ2-6	many	TRBD2	CASSLWGTSGRAPGANVLTF	TGCGCCAGCAGCTTGTGGGGGACTAGCGGGAGGGCCCCTGGGGCCAACGTCCTGACTTTC
TRBV30	TRBJ2-7	many	NA	CAWSFRLGADEQYF	TGTGCCTGGAGTTTCCGGCTAGGGGCCGACGAGCAGTACTTC
TRBV14	TRBJ2-7	few	NA	CASSQVRVRPGEQYF	TGTGCCAGCAGCCAAGTCCGGGTCCGACCAGGCGAGCAGTACTTC
TRBV19	TRBJ1-6	NA	NA	CASSMRGPKGSPLHF	TGTGCCAGTAGTATGAGGGGACCTAAAGGTTCACCCCTCCACTTT
TRBV29-1	TRBJ2-1	many	NA	CSVEMVGNEQFF	TGCAGCGTTGAAATGGTGGGTAATGAGCAGTTCTTC
TRBV20-1	TRBJ1-1	many	NA	CSATTGIRTEAFF	TGCAGTGCTACCACAGGGATAAGGACTGAAGCTTTCTTT
TRBV28	TRBJ2-7	NA	TRBD2	CASSSGLAGVKQYF	TGTGCCAGCAGTTCGGGGCTAGCGGGAGTAAAGCAGTACTTC
TRBV2	TRBJ2-2	many	NA	CASTSGVTGELFF	TGTGCCAGCACGTCAGGGGTCACCGGGGAGCTGTTTTTT
TRBV7-2	TRBJ2-7	many	NA	CASSRDTNYEQYF	TGTGCCAGCAGCCGGGACACCAACTACGAGCAGTACTTC
TRBV30	TRBJ2-7	many	NA	CAWRRDLAYEQYF	TGTGCCTGGAGAAGGGACCTGGCCTACGAGCAGTACTTC
TRBV5-4	TRBJ2-6	few	NA	CASSLKKVAGANVLTF	TGTGCCAGCAGCTTGAAAAAGGTGGCTGGGGCCAACGTCCTGACTTTC
TRBV19	TRBJ2-7	NA	TRBD2	CASRTGGPEYEQYF	TGTGCCAGTAGAACGGGAGGGCCAGAATACGAGCAGTACTTC
TRBV10-3	TRBJ2-6	few	NA	CAISEGGSGANVLTF	TGTGCCATCAGTGAGGGGGGCTCTGGGGCCAACGTCCTGACTTTC
TRBV4-1	TRBJ2-2	few	NA	CASSQPDRQELFF	TGCGCCAGCAGCCAACCCGACCGCCAGGAGCTGTTTTTT
TRBV4-1	TRBJ2-7	few	TRBD1	CASSQGGQGSYEQYF	TGCGCCAGCAGCCAAGGGGGACAGGGCTCCTACGAGCAGTACTTC
TRBV6-9	TRBJ1-1	few	NA	CASSSPGGVNTEAFF	TGTGCCAGCAGTTCCCCGGGGGGGGTAAACACTGAAGCTTTCTTT
TRBV7-9	TRBJ1-4	many	NA	CASIDFEKLFF	TGTGCCAGCATCGATTTCGAAAAACTGTTTTTT